These T cell receptor beta chains were read from a single sample in a study of T cell responses to AZD1222 COVID-19 vaccine. Clones were read by immunoSEQ multiplex PCR, and TCRdb kept only the in-frame ones, dropping some. The sample shows approximately 170,000 clones, around nine tenths of them seen only once. This material consisted of peripheral blood, taken 28 days after the second AZD1222 dose. The receptors originated from an adult who received the AZD1222 COVID-19 vaccine. Each CDR3 is given with its conserved first and last residue. Each record gives: J gene, V gene, CDR3 protein.

TRBJ2-2 | TRBV9 | CASSVGGAGELFF
TRBJ1-4 | TRBV6-2/TRBV6-3 | CASSARGPLNEKLFF
TRBJ1-1 | TRBV4-1 | CASSQLGGARRWGTEAFF
TRBJ2-1 | TRBV7-8 | CASSLEGQGTGNEQFF
TRBJ2-6 | TRBV5-5 | CASTWGQGIYSGANVLTF
TRBJ1-1 | TRBV4-2 | CASSQVEGPEAFF
TRBJ1-1 | TRBV21-1 | CASSKEETGGVAWAEAFF
TRBJ2-7 | TRBV11-2 | CASSLRHEQYF
TRBJ2-7 | TRBV4-3 | CASSRGLAGGYHEQYF
TRBJ1-2 | TRBV5-6 | CASSPFDTVNYGYTF
TRBJ1-6 | TRBV27 | CASSLNGQGYSPLHF
TRBJ2-3 | TRBV7-8 | CASRGLAGARSTDTQYF
TRBJ1-1 | TRBV27 | CASSLHVMNTEAFF
TRBJ2-7 | TRBV3-1/TRBV3-2 | CASSPASGGSEQYF
TRBJ1-1 | TRBV12-5 | CASALQGANTEAFF
TRBJ1-5 | TRBV10-3 | CAINDRGIGHQPQHF
TRBJ2-2 | TRBV7-9 | CAGGDRTLANTGELFF
TRBJ1-6 | TRBV19 | CASSIPDRGSSPLHF
TRBJ2-1 | TRBV29-1 | CSVELAGNEQFF
TRBJ1-5 | TRBV6-5 | CASSLLRGNQPQHF
TRBJ2-5 | TRBV7-6 | CASSLGRQLQETQYF
TRBJ2-7 | TRBV30 | CAWSSFQGMVHEQYF
TRBJ1-1 | TRBV30 | CAWRGQFLNTEAFF
TRBJ1-2 | TRBV4-3 | CASSQDLQGRSTF
TRBJ1-2 | TRBV6-6 | CASKGSVFYGYTF
TRBJ2-7 | TRBV6-2/TRBV6-3 | CASSDPAYEQYF
TRBJ1-2 | TRBV7-8 | CASSFQQGLDYGYTF
TRBJ1-1 | TRBV10-3 | CAISKDRGHEGGRFTEAFF
TRBJ2-1 | TRBV3-1/TRBV3-2 | CASSQVASNEQFF
TRBJ1-6 | TRBV2 | CARRVGDSPLHF
TRBJ1-3 | TRBV2 | CASSVDRPLSGNTIYF
TRBJ1-3 | TRBV5-6 | CASSFSGNTIYF
TRBJ1-2 | TRBV19 | CASSKSQGDYYGYTF
TRBJ2-7 | TRBV9 | CASSPRVNSYEQYF
TRBJ2-2 | TRBV6-2/TRBV6-3 | CASSHGSSDTGELFF
TRBJ1-3 | TRBV3-1/TRBV3-2 | CASSQGMAGNTIYF
TRBJ1-5 | TRBV19 | CASSIQDSGNQPQHF
TRBJ1-1 | TRBV12-3/TRBV12-4 | CASSPAMNTEAFF
TRBJ2-2 | TRBV10-3 | CAIKSGAGNTGELFF
TRBJ1-1 | TRBV7-9 | CASSPGFPGRAFF
TRBJ1-1 | TRBV5-6 | CASSLGFLENTEAFF